This T cell receptor (beta chain) comes out of a study of beta chain features in type 1 diabetes. Study summary: All samples yielded around 99 million examined sorted cells.

Study outcomes and limitations: More deletions and fewer insertions at VDJ junctions were found in patients with type 1 diabetes. The naive, central memory and Treg TCRB repertoires looked more alike in patients than they did in healthy donors.

CD4+ naive, central memory, regulatory and stem cell-like memory subsets were isolated by sorting on CD45RO/CCR7/CD25/CD127/CD95/CD27. The authors reverse transcribed all of the isolated RNA, so sequencing captured expressed TCRB transcripts. Clones were sequenced by immunoSEQ multiplex PCR, and TCRdb holds only the in-frame ones, with some missing. Of 130,000 to 150,000 clones in the sample, roughly 48% were seen once. Trimming stripped 0 bases from V and 0 bases from J, with 18 bases between. CDR1 is SGHRS, CDR2 YFSETQ, per germline. The CDR3 sequence is 18 residues long. Details on this clone: The antigen is unknown.

Specimen: Tregs from blood. The receptor comes from a man aged 18 to 30 in good health. V is TRBV5-1 and J is TRBJ1-1; tentative D call: TRBD1 (5 bases). The DNA for the CDR3 is TGCGCCAGCAGCTTGGGCGGGGGTCGGATCCCTGTGAACACTGAAGCTTTCTTT. This translates into CASSLGGGRIPVNTEAFF.